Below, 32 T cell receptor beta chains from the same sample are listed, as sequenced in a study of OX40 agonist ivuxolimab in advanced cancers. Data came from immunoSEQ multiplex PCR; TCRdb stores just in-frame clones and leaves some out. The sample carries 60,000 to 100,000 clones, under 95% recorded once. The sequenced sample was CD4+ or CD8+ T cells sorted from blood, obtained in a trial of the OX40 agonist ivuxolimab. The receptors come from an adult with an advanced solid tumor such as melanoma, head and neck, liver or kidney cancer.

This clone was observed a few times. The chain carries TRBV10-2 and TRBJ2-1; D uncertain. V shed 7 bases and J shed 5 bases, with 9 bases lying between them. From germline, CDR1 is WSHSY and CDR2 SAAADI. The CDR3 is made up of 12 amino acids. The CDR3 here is CASTLGNNEQFF. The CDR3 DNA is TGCGCCAGCACGTTGGGGAACAATGAGCAGTTCTTC.

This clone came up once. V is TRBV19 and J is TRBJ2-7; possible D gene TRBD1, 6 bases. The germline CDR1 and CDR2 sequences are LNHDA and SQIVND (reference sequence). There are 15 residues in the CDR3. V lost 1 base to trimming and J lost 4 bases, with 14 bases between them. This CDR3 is CASSIGTAPLYEQYF. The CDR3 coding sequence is TGTGCCAGTAGTATAGGGACAGCGCCTTTATACGAGCAGTACTTC. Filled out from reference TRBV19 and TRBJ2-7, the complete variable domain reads DGGITQSPKYLFRKEGQNVTLSCEQNLNHDAMYWYRQDPGQGLRLIYYSQIVNDFQKGDIAEGYSVSREKKESFPLTVTSAQKNPTAFYLCASSIGTAPLYEQYFGPGTRLTVT.

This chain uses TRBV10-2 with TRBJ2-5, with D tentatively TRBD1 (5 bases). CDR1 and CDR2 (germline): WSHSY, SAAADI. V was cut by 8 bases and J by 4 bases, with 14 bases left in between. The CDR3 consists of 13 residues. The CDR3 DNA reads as TGCGCCAGCGCGTCAGGGAACCGAGAGACCCAGTACTTC. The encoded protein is CASASGNRETQYF.

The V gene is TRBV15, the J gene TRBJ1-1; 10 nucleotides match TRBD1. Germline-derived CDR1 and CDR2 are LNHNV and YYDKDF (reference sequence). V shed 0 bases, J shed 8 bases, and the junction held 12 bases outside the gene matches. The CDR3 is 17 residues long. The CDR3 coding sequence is TGTGCCACCAGCAGAGAGAAAACGGGACAGGGGATTGTCGAAGCTTTCTTT. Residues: CATSREKTGQGIVEAFF. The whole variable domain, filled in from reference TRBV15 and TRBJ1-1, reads DAMVIQNPRYQVTQFGKPVTLSCSQTLNHNVMYWYQQKSSQAPKLLFHYYDKDFNNEADTPDNFQSRRPNTSFCFLDIRSPGLGDTAMYLCATSREKTGQGIVEAFFGQGTRLTVV.

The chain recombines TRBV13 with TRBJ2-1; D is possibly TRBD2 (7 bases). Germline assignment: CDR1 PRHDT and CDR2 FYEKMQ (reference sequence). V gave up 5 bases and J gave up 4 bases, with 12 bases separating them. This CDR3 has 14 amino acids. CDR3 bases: TGTGCCAGCAGCGTCCGGGGGGCATACAATGAGCAGTTCTTC. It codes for CASSVRGAYNEQFF.

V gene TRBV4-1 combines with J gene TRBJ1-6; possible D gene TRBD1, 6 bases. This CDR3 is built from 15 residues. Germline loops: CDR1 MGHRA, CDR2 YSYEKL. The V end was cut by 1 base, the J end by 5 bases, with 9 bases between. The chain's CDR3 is CASSQGDTDNSPLHF. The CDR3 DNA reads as TGCGCCAGCAGCCAAGGGGACACGGATAATTCACCCCTCCACTTT.

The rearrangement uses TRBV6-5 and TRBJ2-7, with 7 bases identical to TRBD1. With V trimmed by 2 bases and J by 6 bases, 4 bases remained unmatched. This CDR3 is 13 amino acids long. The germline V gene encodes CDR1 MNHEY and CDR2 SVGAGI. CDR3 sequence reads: CASSYATGTEQYF. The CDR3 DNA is TGTGCCAGCAGTTACGCGACAGGGACCGAGCAGTACTTC.

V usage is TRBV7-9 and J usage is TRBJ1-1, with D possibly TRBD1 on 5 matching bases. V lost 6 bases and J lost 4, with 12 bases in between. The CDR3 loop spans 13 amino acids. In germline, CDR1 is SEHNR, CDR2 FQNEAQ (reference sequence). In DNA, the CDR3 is TGTGCCAGCAGGGGGCAGAAAAGCACTGAAGCTTTCTTT. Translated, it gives CASRGQKSTEAFF.

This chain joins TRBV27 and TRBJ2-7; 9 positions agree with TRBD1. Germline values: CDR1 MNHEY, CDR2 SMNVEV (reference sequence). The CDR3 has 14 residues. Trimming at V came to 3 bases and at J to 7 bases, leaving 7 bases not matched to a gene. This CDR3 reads CASSFSQGAVEQYF. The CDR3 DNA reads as TGTGCCAGCAGTTTTTCACAGGGGGCGGTGGAGCAGTACTTC.

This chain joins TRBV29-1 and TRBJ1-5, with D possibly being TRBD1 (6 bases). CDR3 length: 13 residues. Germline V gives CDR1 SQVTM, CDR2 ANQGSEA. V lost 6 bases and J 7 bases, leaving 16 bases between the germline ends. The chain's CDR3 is CSVAPGAGQPQHF. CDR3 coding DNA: TGCAGCGTCGCTCCAGGGGCGGGACAGCCCCAGCATTTT. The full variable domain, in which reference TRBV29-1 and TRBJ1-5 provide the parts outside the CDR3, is SAVISQKPSRDICQRGTSLTIQCQVDSQVTMMFWYRQQPGQSLTLIATANQGSEATYESGFVIDKFPISRPNLTFSTLTVSNMSPEDSSIYLCSVAPGAGQPQHFGDGTRLSIL.

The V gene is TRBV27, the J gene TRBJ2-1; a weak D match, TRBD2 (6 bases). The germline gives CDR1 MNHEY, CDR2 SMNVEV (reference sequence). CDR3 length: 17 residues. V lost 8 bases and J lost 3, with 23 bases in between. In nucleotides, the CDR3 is TGTGCCAGCTCCTGGGGGGTTTCGGGGCGGGGCTACAATGAGCAGTTCTTC. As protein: CASSWGVSGRGYNEQFF.

The CDR3 protein is CSVTGGTNYGYTF. The CDR3 region has the DNA TGCAGCGTTACCGGGGGGACTAACTATGGCTACACCTTC. V usage is TRBV29-1 and J usage is TRBJ1-2; TRBD1 is a possible D gene (5 bases). In germline, CDR1 is SQVTM, CDR2 ANQGSEA. The CDR3 has 13 amino acids. Deletions cut 5 bases from V and 0 bases from J, with 10 bases between. Together with reference TRBV29-1 and TRBJ1-2, the CDR3 gives the full variable domain: SAVISQKPSRDICQRGTSLTIQCQVDSQVTMMFWYRQQPGQSLTLIATANQGSEATYESGFVIDKFPISRPNLTFSTLTVSNMSPEDSSIYLCSVTGGTNYGYTFGSGTRLTVV.

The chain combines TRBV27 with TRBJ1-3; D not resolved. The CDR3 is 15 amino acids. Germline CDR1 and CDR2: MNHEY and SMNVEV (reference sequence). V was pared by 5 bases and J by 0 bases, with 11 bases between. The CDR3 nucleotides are TGTGCCAGCAGTATTTATGGGTCCTCTGGAAACACCATATATTTT. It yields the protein CASSIYGSSGNTIYF.

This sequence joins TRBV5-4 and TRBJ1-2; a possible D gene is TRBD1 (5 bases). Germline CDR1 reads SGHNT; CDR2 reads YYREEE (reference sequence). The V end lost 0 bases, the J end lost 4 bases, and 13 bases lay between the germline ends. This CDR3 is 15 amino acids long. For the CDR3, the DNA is TGTGCCAGCAGCTTGGATCGGGGAAGGGGCTATGGCTACACCTTC. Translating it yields CASSLDRGRGYGYTF. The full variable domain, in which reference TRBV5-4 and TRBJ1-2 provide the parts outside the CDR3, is ETGVTQSPTHLIKTRGQQVTLRCSSQSGHNTVSWYQQALGQGPQFIFQYYREEENGRGNFPPRFSGLQFPNYSSELNVNALELDDSALYLCASSLDRGRGYGYTFGSGTRLTVV.

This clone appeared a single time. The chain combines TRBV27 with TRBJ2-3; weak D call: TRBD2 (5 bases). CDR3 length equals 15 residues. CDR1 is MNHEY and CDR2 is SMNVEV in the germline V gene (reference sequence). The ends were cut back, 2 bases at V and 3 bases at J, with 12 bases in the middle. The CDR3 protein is CASSLKGVRTDTQYF. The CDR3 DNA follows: TGTGCCAGCAGTTTAAAGGGAGTTAGGACAGATACGCAGTATTTT.

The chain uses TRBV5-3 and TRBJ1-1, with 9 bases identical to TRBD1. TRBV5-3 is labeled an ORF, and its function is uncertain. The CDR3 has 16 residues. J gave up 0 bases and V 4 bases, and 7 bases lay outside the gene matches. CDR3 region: CARSQHDRGMNTEAFF. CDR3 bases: TGTGCCAGAAGCCAACACGACAGGGGGATGAACACTGAAGCTTTCTTT.

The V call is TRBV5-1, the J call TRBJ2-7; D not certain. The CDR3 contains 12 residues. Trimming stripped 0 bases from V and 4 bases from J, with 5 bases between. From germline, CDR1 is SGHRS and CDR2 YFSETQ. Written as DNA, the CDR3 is TGCGCCAGCAGCTTGGGATTTTACGAGCAGTACTTC. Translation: CASSLGFYEQYF.

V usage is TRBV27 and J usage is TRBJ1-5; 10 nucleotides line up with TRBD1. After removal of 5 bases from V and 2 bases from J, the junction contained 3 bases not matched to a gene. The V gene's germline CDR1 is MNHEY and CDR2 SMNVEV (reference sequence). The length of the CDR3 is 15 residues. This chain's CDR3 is CASSPGTGGNQPQHF. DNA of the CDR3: TGTGCCAGCAGTCCGGGGACAGGGGGCAATCAGCCCCAGCATTTT.

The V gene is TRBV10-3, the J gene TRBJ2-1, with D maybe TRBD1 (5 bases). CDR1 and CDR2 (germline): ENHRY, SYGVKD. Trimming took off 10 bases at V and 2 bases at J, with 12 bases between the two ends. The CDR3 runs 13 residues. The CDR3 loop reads CATGREPYNEQFF. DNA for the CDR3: TGTGCCACAGGGCGTGAGCCCTACAATGAGCAGTTCTTC.

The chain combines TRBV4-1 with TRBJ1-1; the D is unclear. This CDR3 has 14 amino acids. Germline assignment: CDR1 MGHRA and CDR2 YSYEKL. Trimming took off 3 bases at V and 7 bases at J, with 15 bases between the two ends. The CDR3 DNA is TGCGCCAGCAGCCAGTGGGCGGAGGCCCATGAAGCTTTCTTT. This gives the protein CASSQWAEAHEAFF.

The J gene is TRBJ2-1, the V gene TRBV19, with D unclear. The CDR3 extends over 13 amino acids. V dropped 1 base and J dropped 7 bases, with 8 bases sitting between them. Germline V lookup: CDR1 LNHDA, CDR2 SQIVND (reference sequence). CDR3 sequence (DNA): TGTGCCAGTAGTATAGCTTTCGGTAATGAGCAGTTCTTC. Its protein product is CASSIAFGNEQFF.

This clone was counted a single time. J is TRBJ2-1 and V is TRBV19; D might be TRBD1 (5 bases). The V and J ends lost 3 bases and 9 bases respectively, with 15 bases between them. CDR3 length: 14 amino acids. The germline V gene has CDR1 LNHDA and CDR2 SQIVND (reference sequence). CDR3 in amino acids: CASSMSHWGGEQFF. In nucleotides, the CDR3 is TGTGCCAGTAGTATGAGTCATTGGGGCGGTGAGCAGTTCTTC.

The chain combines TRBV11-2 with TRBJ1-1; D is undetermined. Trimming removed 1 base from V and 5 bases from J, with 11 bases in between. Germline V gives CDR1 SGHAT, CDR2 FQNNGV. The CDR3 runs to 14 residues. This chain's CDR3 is CASSLGGGWTEAFF. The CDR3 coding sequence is TGTGCCAGCAGCTTAGGGGGAGGGTGGACTGAAGCTTTCTTT.

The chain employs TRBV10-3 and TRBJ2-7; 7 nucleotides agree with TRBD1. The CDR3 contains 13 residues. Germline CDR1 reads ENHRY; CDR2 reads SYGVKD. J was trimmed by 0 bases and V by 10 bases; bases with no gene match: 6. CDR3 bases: TGTGCCAGTACGGGACAGTCCTCCTACGAGCAGTACTTC. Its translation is CASTGQSSYEQYF.

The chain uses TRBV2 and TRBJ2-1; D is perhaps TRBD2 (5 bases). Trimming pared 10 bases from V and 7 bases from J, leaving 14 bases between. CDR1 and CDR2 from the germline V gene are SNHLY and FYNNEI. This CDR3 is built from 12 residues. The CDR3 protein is CATGLANNEQFF. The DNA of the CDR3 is TGTGCCACCGGACTTGCAAATAATGAGCAGTTCTTC.

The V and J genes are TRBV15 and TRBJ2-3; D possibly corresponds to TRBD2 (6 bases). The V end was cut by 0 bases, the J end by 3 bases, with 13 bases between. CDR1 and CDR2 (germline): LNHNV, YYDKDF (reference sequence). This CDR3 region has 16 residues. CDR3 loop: CATSRDVGGVTDTQYF. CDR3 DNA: TGTGCCACCAGCAGAGATGTTGGAGGGGTGACAGATACGCAGTATTTT.

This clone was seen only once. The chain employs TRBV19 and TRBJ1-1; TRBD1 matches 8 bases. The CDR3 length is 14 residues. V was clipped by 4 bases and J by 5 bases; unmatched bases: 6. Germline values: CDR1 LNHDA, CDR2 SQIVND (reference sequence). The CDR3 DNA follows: TGTGCCAGTAGTACCGGACAGGGAGGGACTGAAGCTTTCTTT. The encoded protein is CASSTGQGGTEAFF.

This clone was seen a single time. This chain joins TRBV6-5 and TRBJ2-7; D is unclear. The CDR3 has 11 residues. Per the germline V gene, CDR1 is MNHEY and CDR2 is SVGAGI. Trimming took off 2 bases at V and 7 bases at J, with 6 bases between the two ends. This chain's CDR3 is CASSYGGEQYF. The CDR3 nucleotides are TGTGCCAGCAGTTACGGTGGGGAGCAGTACTTC.

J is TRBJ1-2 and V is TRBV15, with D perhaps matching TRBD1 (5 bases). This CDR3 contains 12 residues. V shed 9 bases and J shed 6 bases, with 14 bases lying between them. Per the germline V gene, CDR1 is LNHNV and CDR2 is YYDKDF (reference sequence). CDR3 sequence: CATGPGKHGYTF. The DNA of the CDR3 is TGTGCCACGGGCCCAGGGAAACATGGCTACACCTTC.

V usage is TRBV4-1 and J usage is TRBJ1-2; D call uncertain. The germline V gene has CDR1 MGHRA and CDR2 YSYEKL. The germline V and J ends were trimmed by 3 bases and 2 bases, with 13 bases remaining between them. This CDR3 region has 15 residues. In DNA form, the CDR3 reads TGCGCCAGCAGCCAGCTGGACGGTGGAAACTATGGCTACACCTTC. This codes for CASSQLDGGNYGYTF.

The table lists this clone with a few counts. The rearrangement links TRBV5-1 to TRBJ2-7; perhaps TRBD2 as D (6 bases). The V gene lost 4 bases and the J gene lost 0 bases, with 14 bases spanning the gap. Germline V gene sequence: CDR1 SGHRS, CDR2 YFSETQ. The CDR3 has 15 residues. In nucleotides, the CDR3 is TGCGCCAGCAGCATAGGGGACTCAAGCTCCTACGAGCAGTACTTC. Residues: CASSIGDSSSYEQYF.

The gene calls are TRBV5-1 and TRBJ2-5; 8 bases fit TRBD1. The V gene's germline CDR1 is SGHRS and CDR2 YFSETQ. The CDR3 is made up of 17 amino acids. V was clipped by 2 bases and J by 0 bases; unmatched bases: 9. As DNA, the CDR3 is TGCGCCAGCAGCTTAACAGGGGGTGAGAATAACCAAGAGACCCAGTACTTC. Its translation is CASSLTGGENNQETQYF.